The clone carrying this TCR beta chain appeared a single time. This sample is drawn from a study of blood T cell repertoires in COVID-19. Background on the study: There were acute and convalescent COVID-19 samples, and they came from the United States, Italy and Spain. T cells, B-cell-depleted T cells, or PBMCs supplied cDNA or gDNA.

In the original processing: Amplified reference gene primers provided the basis for estimating nucleated cell counts. The assay was immunoSEQ multiplex PCR, and TCRdb's table has in-frame clones only and misses some. V, J and clone size reflect that table, while D and trimming were determined from the DNA. Of tens of thousands of clones listed, 90% are singletons. V was clipped by 3 bases and J by 7 bases, with 6 bases between them. The germline V gene has CDR1 SGHTA and CDR2 FQGNSA. There are 12 residues in the CDR3. This chain connects TRBV7-2 to TRBJ2-2, with D possibly being TRBD1 (5 bases). This TCR derives from a man aged 55 to 70 with acute or convalescent COVID-19. Sequenced input: peripheral blood. The CDR3 is CASSFRVGELFF. The CDR3 DNA reads as TGTGCCAGCAGCTTCAGGGTCGGGGAGCTGTTTTTT.